These 18 T cell receptor beta chains were sequenced from one sample in a study of beta chain features in type 1 diabetes. General observations from the study: Moderate but significant shortening of TCRB CDR3s was recorded in all four CD4+ subsets from Type 1 diabetes patients.

These TCRs are of unknown antigen specificity. The authors reverse transcribed all of the isolated RNA, so sequencing captured expressed TCRB transcripts. Only in-frame clones appear in the TCRdb table, and some are missing; sequencing was by immunoSEQ multiplex PCR. The table records about 390,000 clones, roughly 9.8% of them present only once. The sequencing input was central memory CD4+ T cells from blood. The receptors come from a man younger than 45 with type 1 diabetes.

In nucleotides, the CDR3 is TGTGCCAGCAGCTTGGGGTATGCTGGAAACACCATATATTTT. It translates to CASSLGYAGNTIYF. The J gene is TRBJ1-3, the V gene TRBV5-4; D ambiguous. Germline CDR1 and CDR2: SGHNT and YYREEE (reference sequence). The length of the CDR3 is 14 residues. Trimming removed 0 bases from V and 2 bases from J, with 6 bases in between. The variable domain in full, with the rest retrieved from reference TRBV5-4 and TRBJ1-3, is ETGVTQSPTHLIKTRGQQVTLRCSSQSGHNTVSWYQQALGQGPQFIFQYYREEENGRGNFPPRFSGLQFPNYSSELNVNALELDDSALYLCASSLGYAGNTIYFGEGSWLTVV.

This clone was counted between two and nine times. One junction end disagrees with the germline gene, perhaps due to a read error. The J gene is TRBJ2-1, the V gene TRBV5-5, with D possibly being TRBD1 (6 bases). CDR3 length equals 12 residues. Germline V lookup: CDR1 SGHKS, CDR2 YYEKEE (reference sequence). The CDR3 DNA reads TGCGCCAGCAGCCCCCACAGGGATGAGCAGTTCTTC. As protein: CASSPHRDEQFF. Using reference TRBV5-5 and TRBJ2-1 for the parts outside the CDR3, the full variable domain is DAGVTQSPTHLIKTRGQQVTLRCSPISGHKSVSWYQQVLGQGPQFIFQYYEKEERGRGNFPDRFSARQFPNYSSELNVNALLLGDSALYLCASSPHRDEQFFGPGTRLTVL.

This clone was seen many times. This chain joins TRBV28 and TRBJ2-4; 7 bases match TRBD1. The germline V gene encodes CDR1 MDHEN and CDR2 SYDVKM. The CDR3 is made up of 12 amino acids. J gave up 8 bases and V 6 bases, and 4 bases lay outside the gene matches. This chain's CDR3 is CASSPQGDIQYF. The DNA of the CDR3 is TGTGCCAGCAGCCCTCAGGGGGACATTCAGTACTTC.

The chain combines TRBV7-2 with TRBJ2-3; D not certain. The CDR3 is made up of 15 amino acids. The germline V and J ends were trimmed by 1 base and 4 bases, with 12 bases remaining between them. Germline V gene lookup returns CDR1 SGHTA and CDR2 FQGNSA. CDR3 in DNA: TGTGCCAGCAGCTTAGACCATGGACGACCAGATACGCAGTATTTT. It is translated as CASSLDHGRPDTQYF.

This clone was detected only a few times. The chain joins TRBV5-4 to TRBJ2-3; TRBD2 matches 9 bases. The CDR3 runs 16 residues. Germline loops: CDR1 SGHNT, CDR2 YYREEE (reference sequence). V shed 0 bases and J 5 bases; nucleotides not matched to a gene: 7. CDR3 region: CASSLGLAGRLDTQYF. The CDR3 bases are TGTGCCAGCAGCTTGGGGCTAGCGGGACGTCTAGATACGCAGTATTTT.

The CDR3 here is CASSRDRGKVYNEQFF. The CDR3 nucleotides are TGCGCCAGCAGTAGGGACAGGGGGAAGGTATACAATGAGCAGTTCTTC. This rearrangement joins TRBV5-1 to TRBJ2-1, with 11 bases matching TRBD1. The CDR3 totals 16 residues. Germline V gene data show CDR1 as SGHRS and CDR2 as YFSETQ. Unmatched junction bases numbered 8, after V lost 5 bases and J lost 4 bases.

The chain combines TRBV29-1 with TRBJ1-3; 7 nucleotides align to TRBD1. Germline lookup yields CDR1 SQVTM and CDR2 ANQGSEA. CDR3 length: 14 amino acids. V shed 4 bases, J shed 2 bases, and the junction held 5 bases outside the gene matches. CDR3: CSVVPRGTGNTIYF. CDR3 DNA sequence: TGCAGCGTTGTCCCCAGGGGGACTGGAAACACCATATATTTT.

Of note for this clone: The germline gene is not matched at one end of the junction; a read error may be the cause. V and J are TRBV7-3 and TRBJ2-2; 9 bases agree with TRBD2. The CDR3 extends over 16 amino acids. Per germline, CDR1 SGHTA and CDR2 FQGTGA. In nucleotides, the CDR3 is TGTGCTAGCAGCCCAGGGGTGGGGACTAGCCTCGGGGAGCTGTTTTTT. Translating it yields CASSPGVGTSLGELFF. Based on the CDR3 plus reference TRBV7-3 and TRBJ2-2, the full variable domain is GAGVSQTPSNKVTEKGKYVELRCDPISGHTALYWYRQSLGQGPEFLIYFQGTGAADDSGLPNDRFFAVRPEGSVSTLKIQRTERGDSAVYLCASSPGVGTSLGELFFGEGSRLTVL.

This chain connects TRBV29-1 to TRBJ1-1, with D tentatively TRBD1 (6 bases). The CDR3 has 14 amino acids. Germline V gene data show CDR1 as SQVTM and CDR2 as ANQGSEA. Trimming took off 7 bases at V and 4 bases at J, with 19 bases between the two ends. CDR3 in amino acids: CSAVNPGVATEAFF. The CDR3 DNA reads TGCAGCGCCGTAAACCCAGGGGTGGCCACTGAAGCTTTCTTT.

This clone occurred a few times. The chain combines TRBV7-2 with TRBJ2-1, with D possibly matching TRBD2 (5 bases). This CDR3 has 12 residues. Germline V lookup: CDR1 SGHTA, CDR2 FQGNSA. V was pared by 6 bases and J by 9 bases, with 12 bases between. The CDR3 coding sequence is TGTGCCAGCAGTCTCCTAGCTGGTGAGCAGTTCTTC. This sequence encodes CASSLLAGEQFF.

This chain links TRBV7-8 with TRBJ2-7; TRBD2 matches 12 bases. The V gene's germline CDR1 is SGHVS and CDR2 FQNEAQ. Germline trimming cut 0 bases from V and 1 base from J; bases unmatched to any gene: 7. This CDR3 contains 18 residues. The CDR3: CASSLAASGRAGSYEQYF. The CDR3 DNA is TGTGCCAGCAGCTTAGCTGCTAGCGGGAGGGCCGGTTCCTACGAGCAGTACTTC.

This clone was seen only a few times. The V call is TRBV7-3, the J call TRBJ2-3, with 11 bases lining up with TRBD2. Germline lookup yields CDR1 SGHTA and CDR2 FQGTGA. There are 16 residues in the CDR3. With V trimmed by 5 bases and J by 0 bases, 4 bases remained unmatched. CDR3 residues: CASSASSGGSTDTQYF. CDR3 nucleotide sequence: TGTGCCAGCAGCGCATCTAGCGGGGGGAGCACAGATACGCAGTATTTT.

The chain links TRBV6-6 to TRBJ2-7, with D tentatively TRBD2 (5 bases). The germline V and J ends were trimmed by 5 bases and 6 bases, with 11 bases remaining between them. Germline-derived CDR1 and CDR2 are MNHNY and SVGAGI (reference sequence). The CDR3 is 12 residues long. The CDR3, as DNA: TGTGCCAGCAGTACGGACTGGTCCGAGCAGTACTTC. It codes for CASSTDWSEQYF.

The sample holds many counts of this clone. Other DNA sequences in this specimen translate into the identical CDR3. The J gene is TRBJ1-2, the V gene TRBV5-4; 7 bases map to TRBD1. The J segment lost 3 bases and the V segment lost 4 bases, leaving 3 bases of the junction unmatched. The germline gives CDR1 SGHNT, CDR2 YYREEE (reference sequence). The CDR3 runs 13 residues. The CDR3 is CASSPDRDYGYTF. CDR3 sequence (DNA): TGTGCCAGCAGCCCCGACAGGGACTATGGCTACACCTTC. Looking up the rest from reference TRBV5-4 and TRBJ1-2 gives the full variable domain: ETGVTQSPTHLIKTRGQQVTLRCSSQSGHNTVSWYQQALGQGPQFIFQYYREEENGRGNFPPRFSGLQFPNYSSELNVNALELDDSALYLCASSPDRDYGYTFGSGTRLTVV.

The chain recombines TRBV6-6 with TRBJ2-1; D might be TRBD2 (6 bases). There are 14 residues in the CDR3. The ends were cut back, 6 bases at V and 5 bases at J, with 14 bases in the middle. Germline V gives CDR1 MNHNY, CDR2 SVGAGI (reference sequence). CDR3 DNA: TGTGCCAGCAGCTATACCGGGACTCACAATGAGCAGTTCTTC. It is translated as CASSYTGTHNEQFF.

This clone was detected ten times or more. The chain links TRBV7-9 to TRBJ2-1; D perhaps matches TRBD2 (6 bases). Trimming took off 5 bases at V and 9 bases at J, with 11 bases between the two ends. CDR1 and CDR2 (germline): SEHNR, FQNEAQ (reference sequence). The length of the CDR3 is 12 residues. The CDR3, as DNA: TGTGCCAGCAGCCCTACTAGCAGTGAGCAGTTCTTC. It codes for CASSPTSSEQFF.

V is TRBV6-1 and J is TRBJ2-3; the D gene is possibly TRBD2 (5 bases). The CDR3 length is 16 residues. V shed 1 base and J shed 6 bases, with 17 bases lying between them. Germline CDR1 MNHNS, CDR2 SASEGT. DNA of the CDR3: TGTGCCAGCAGTGAAGGGGCGGGCTCAAGACTTGATACGCAGTATTTT. It yields the protein CASSEGAGSRLDTQYF.

The chain uses TRBV7-9 and TRBJ2-2; 8 nucleotides match TRBD2. Trimming removed 2 bases from V and 4 bases from J; junction bases left unmatched: 3. Germline V gene lookup returns CDR1 SEHNR and CDR2 FQNEAQ (reference sequence). The CDR3 has 15 residues. The CDR3 DNA reads TGTGCCAGCAGCTTAAGCGGGAGAGGCACCGGGGAGCTGTTTTTT. Translated: CASSLSGRGTGELFF.